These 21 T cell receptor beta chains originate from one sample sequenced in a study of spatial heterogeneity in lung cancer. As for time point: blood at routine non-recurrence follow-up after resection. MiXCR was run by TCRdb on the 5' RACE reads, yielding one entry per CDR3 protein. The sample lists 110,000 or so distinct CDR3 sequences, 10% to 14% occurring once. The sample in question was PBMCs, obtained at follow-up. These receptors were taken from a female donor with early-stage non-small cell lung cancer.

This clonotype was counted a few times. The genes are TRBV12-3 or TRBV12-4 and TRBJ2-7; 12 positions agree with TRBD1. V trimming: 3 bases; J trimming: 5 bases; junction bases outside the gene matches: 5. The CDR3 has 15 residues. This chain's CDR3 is CASSLIGTGGNEQYF. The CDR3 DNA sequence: TGTGCCAGCAGTTTGATAGGGACAGGGGGCAACGAGCAGTACTTC.

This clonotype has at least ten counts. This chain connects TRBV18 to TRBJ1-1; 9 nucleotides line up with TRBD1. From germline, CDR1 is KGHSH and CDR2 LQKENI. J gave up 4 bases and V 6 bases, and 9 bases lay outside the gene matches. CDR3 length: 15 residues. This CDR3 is CASSLQTGGGTEAFF. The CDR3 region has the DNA TGTGCCAGCTCTCTCCAGACAGGGGGAGGCACTGAAGCTTTCTTT.

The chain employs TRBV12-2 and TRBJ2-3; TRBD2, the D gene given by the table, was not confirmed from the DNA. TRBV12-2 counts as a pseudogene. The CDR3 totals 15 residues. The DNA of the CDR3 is TGTGCAAGTCGCTTAGCGGGACTAGATGCAGATACGCAGTATTTT. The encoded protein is CASRLAGLDADTQYF.

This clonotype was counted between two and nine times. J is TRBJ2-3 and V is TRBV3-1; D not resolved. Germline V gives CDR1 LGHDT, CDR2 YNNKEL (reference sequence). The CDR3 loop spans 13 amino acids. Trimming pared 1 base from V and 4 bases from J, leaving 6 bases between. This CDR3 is CASSQVGSDTQYF. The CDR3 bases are TGTGCCAGCAGCCAAGTCGGCTCAGATACGCAGTATTTT.

The CDR3 sequence: CASSLNSPLHF. Here the CDR3 DNA reads TGTGCCAGCAGTTTGAACTCACCCCTCCACTTT. The chain recombines TRBV28 with TRBJ1-6; the D is unclear. V was clipped by 3 bases and J by 10 bases, with 4 bases between them. The germline V gene encodes CDR1 MDHEN and CDR2 SYDVKM. The CDR3 spans 11 residues. The complete variable domain, with remaining parts taken from reference TRBV28 and TRBJ1-6, reads DVKVTQSSRYLVKRTGEKVFLECVQDMDHENMFWYRQDPGLGLRLIYFSYDVKMKEKGDIPEGYSVSREKKERFSLILESASTNQTSMYLCASSLNSPLHFGNGTRLTVT.

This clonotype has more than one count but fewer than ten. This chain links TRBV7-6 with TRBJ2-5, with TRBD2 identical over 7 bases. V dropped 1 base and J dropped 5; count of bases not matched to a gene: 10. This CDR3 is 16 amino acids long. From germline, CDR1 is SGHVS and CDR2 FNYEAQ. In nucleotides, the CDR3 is TGTGCCAGCAGCTTAGAAATTAGCGGGTTGGCGGAGACCCAGTACTTC. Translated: CASSLEISGLAETQYF.

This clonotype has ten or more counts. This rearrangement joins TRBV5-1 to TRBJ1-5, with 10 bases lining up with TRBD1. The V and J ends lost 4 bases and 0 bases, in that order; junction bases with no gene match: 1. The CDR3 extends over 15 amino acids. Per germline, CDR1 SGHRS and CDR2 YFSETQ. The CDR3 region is CASSRTGGSNQPQHF. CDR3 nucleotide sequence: TGCGCCAGCAGCCGGACAGGGGGTAGCAATCAGCCCCAGCATTTT.

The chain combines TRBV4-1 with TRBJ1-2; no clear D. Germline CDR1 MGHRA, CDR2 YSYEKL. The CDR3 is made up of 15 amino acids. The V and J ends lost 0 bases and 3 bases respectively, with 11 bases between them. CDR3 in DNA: TGCGCCAGCAGCCAAGATCTCTCACAGTACTATGGCTACACCTTC. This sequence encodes CASSQDLSQYYGYTF.

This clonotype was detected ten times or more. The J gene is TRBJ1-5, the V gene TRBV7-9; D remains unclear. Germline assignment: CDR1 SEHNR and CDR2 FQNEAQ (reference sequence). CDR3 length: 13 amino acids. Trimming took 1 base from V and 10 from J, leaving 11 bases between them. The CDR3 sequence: CASSLGAFGPQHF. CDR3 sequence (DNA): TGTGCCAGCAGCTTAGGCGCTTTTGGTCCCCAGCATTTT.

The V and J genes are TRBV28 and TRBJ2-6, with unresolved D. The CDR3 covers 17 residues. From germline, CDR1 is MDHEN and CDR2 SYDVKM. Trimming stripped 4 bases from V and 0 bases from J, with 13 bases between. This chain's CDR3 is CASSSSWGYSGANVLTF. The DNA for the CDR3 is TGTGCCAGCAGTTCATCTTGGGGATACTCTGGGGCCAACGTCCTGACTTTC.

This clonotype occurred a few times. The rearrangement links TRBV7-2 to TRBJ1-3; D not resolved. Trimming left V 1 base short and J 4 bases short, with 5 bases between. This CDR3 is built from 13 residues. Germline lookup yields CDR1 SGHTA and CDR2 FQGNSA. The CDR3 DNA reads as TGTGCCAGCAGCTTAGTACAGGGAAACACCATATATTTT. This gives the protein CASSLVQGNTIYF.

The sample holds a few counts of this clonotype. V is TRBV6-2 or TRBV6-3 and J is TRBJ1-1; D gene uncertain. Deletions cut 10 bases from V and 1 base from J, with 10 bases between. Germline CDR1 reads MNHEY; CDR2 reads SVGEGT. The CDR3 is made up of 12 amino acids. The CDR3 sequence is CAIGEGNTEAFF. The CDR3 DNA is TGTGCCATTGGGGAGGGGAACACTGAAGCTTTCTTT.

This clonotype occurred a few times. CDR3 sequence: CASREAGGPYNEQFF. The DNA of the CDR3 is TGTGCCAGCAGGGAAGCGGGAGGGCCCTACAATGAGCAGTTCTTC. The chain is built from TRBV28 and TRBJ2-1, with 10 bases fitting TRBD2. CDR1 is MDHEN, CDR2 SYDVKM, per germline. J was trimmed by 2 bases and V by 6 bases; bases with no gene match: 4. The CDR3 consists of 15 residues.

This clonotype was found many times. CDR3 bases: TGTGCCAGCAGTCCGAACTTAGGGAACACAGATACGCAGTATTTT. This codes for CASSPNLGNTDTQYF. The genes are TRBV2 and TRBJ2-3; D remains unclear. With 5 bases removed from V and 2 bases from J, the gap between germline ends came to 14 bases. Germline assignment: CDR1 SNHLY and CDR2 FYNNEI. The CDR3 covers 15 residues.

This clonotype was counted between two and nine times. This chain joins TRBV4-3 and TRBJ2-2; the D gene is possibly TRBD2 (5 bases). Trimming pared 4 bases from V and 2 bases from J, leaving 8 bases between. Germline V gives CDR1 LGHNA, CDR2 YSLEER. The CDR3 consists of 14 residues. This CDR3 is CASSREINTGELFF. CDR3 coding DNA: TGCGCCAGCAGCCGGGAGATAAACACCGGGGAGCTGTTTTTT.

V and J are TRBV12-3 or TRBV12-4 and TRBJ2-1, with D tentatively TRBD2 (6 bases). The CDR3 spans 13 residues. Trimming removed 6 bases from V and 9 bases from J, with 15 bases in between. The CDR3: CASRQASVGEQFF. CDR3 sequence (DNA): TGTGCCAGCAGACAAGCTAGCGTAGGTGAGCAGTTCTTC.

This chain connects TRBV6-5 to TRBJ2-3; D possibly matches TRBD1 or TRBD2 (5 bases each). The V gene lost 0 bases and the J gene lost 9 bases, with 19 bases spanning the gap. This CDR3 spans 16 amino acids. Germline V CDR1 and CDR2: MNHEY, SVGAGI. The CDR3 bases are TGTGCCAGCAGTTACTCGATTGGGACCGGCTTTGACACGCAGTATTTT. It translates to CASSYSIGTGFDTQYF.

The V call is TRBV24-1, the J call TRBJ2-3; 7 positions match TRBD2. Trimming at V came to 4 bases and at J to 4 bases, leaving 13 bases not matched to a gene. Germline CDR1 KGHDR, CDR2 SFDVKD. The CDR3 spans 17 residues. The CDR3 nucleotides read TGTGCCACCAGTGACCACGGACTAGGCACGACAGCAGATACGCAGTATTTT. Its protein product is CATSDHGLGTTADTQYF.

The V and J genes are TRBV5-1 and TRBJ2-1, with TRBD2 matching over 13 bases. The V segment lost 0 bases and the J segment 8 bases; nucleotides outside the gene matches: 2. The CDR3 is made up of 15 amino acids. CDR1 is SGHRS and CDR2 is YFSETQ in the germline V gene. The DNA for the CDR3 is TGCGCCAGCAGCTTGGAACTAGCGGGAGGGTATGAGCAGTTCTTC. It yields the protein CASSLELAGGYEQFF. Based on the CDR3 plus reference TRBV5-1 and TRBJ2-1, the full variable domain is KAGVTQTPRYLIKTRGQQVTLSCSPISGHRSVSWYQQTPGQGLQFLFEYFSETQRNKGNFPGRFSGRQFSNSRSEMNVSTLELGDSALYLCASSLELAGGYEQFFGPGTRLTVL.

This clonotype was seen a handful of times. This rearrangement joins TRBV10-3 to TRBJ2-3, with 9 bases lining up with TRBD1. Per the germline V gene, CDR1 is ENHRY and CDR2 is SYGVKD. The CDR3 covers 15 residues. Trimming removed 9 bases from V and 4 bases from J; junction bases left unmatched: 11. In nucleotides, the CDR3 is TGTGCCATGAGCCTACAGGGGGCCCCTGCAGATACGCAGTATTTT. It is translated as CAMSLQGAPADTQYF.

Here the CDR3 DNA reads TGTGCCAGCAGTTACACGGGGGCGGAAGGCTACACCTTC. Its translation is CASSYTGAEGYTF. The rearrangement links TRBV6-6 to TRBJ1-2; perhaps TRBD1 as D (6 bases). The V gene's germline CDR1 is MNHNY and CDR2 SVGAGI (reference sequence). The length of the CDR3 is 13 residues. The V end lost 2 bases, the J end lost 8 bases, and 12 bases lay between the germline ends.